This is a list of T cell receptor beta chains from one sample in a study of T cell changes during pregnancy in multiple sclerosis. Clones were read by immunoSEQ multiplex PCR, and TCRdb kept only the in-frame ones, dropping some. The sample includes some 41,000 clones, over 80% of them seen just once. The material sequenced was CD4+ T cells from peripheral blood mononuclear cells, taken in the third trimester of pregnancy. Source of these receptors: a female donor in good health, enrolled as a control in a pregnancy study. CDR3s include the opening cysteine and the closing phenylalanine or tryptophan. D genes are given only for firm matches. Clone size is stated in some rows and not others, as once, few, many or a class when expanded.

v_call	clone_size	d_call	j_call	cdr3_aa	cdr3_nt
TRBV18	.	.	TRBJ2-7	CASSPGATVYEQYF	TGTGCCAGCTCACCGGGAGCCACGGTATACGAGCAGTACTTC
TRBV7-9	.	.	TRBJ2-7	CASRREAATYEQYF	TGTGCCAGCAGGAGGGAGGCTGCAACCTACGAGCAGTACTTC
TRBV10-3	.	TRBD2	TRBJ2-5	CAIRSVAGDQETQYF	TGTGCCATCAGATCAGTAGCGGGAGACCAAGAGACCCAGTACTTC
TRBV18	.	.	TRBJ1-1	CASSPGANTEAFF	TGTGCCAGCTCACCAGGGGCGAACACTGAAGCTTTCTTT
TRBV4-2	.	TRBD1	TRBJ2-7	CASSQDMTGTSSYEQYF	TGTGCCAGCAGCCAAGATATGACAGGGACAAGCTCCTACGAGCAGTACTTC
TRBV30	.	.	TRBJ1-5	CAWSVPGVSNQPQHF	TGTGCCTGGAGTGTACCCGGGGTTAGCAATCAGCCCCAGCATTTT
TRBV9	.	TRBD1	TRBJ1-5	CASSVGTGGDSNQPQHF	TGTGCCAGCAGCGTAGGGACAGGGGGCGATAGCAATCAGCCCCAGCATTTT
TRBV19	.	TRBD1	TRBJ1-5	CASSAGQGVGQPQHF	TGTGCCAGTAGTGCGGGACAGGGGGTAGGTCAGCCCCAGCATTTT
TRBV27	.	TRBD2	TRBJ2-5	CASTSGGAQETQYF	TGTGCCAGCACTAGCGGGGGGGCTCAAGAGACCCAGTACTTC
TRBV29-1	.	.	TRBJ1-1	CSVGVDMNTEAFF	TGCAGCGTTGGGGTAGACATGAACACTGAAGCTTTCTTT
TRBV28	.	TRBD2	TRBJ2-7	CASSGPGLASSYEQYF	TGTGCCAGCAGTGGCCCGGGACTAGCGAGTTCCTACGAGCAGTACTTC
TRBV2	.	TRBD2	TRBJ2-7	CASSAGGDPYEQYF	TGTGCCAGCAGTGCCGGGGGGGACCCCTACGAGCAGTACTTC
TRBV6-1	.	.	TRBJ2-7	CASSRGRDYEQYF	TGTGCCAGCAGTAGGGGAAGAGACTACGAGCAGTACTTC
TRBV2	few	.	TRBJ1-1	CASSSRWTEAFF	TGTGCCAGCAGTAGTCGGTGGACTGAAGCTTTCTTT
TRBV7-9	.	.	TRBJ2-7	CASSSLGGSEQYF	TGTGCCAGCAGCTCCCTTGGGGGGAGTGAGCAGTACTTC
TRBV5-1	.	.	TRBJ2-3	CASSFRDTDTQYF	TGCGCCAGCAGCTTCCGGGACACAGATACGCAGTATTTT
TRBV5-1	.	.	TRBJ2-7	CASSSPSAYEQYF	TGCGCCAGCAGCTCCCCGTCAGCCTACGAGCAGTACTTC
TRBV13	.	.	TRBJ2-3	CASSARVGGTQYF	TGTGCCAGCAGCGCCAGGGTCGGCGGTACGCAGTATTTT
TRBV5-6	.	TRBD2	TRBJ2-3	CASSLILAAASTDTQYF	TGTGCCAGCAGCTTAATTCTAGCGGCTGCTAGCACAGATACGCAGTATTTT
TRBV7-3	.	.	TRBJ1-2	CASSFGHQGGGYTF	TGTGCCAGCAGCTTTGGACATCAGGGAGGTGGCTACACCTTC
TRBV7-8	.	.	TRBJ1-5	CASSLGRGSNQPQHF	TGTGCCAGCAGCTTAGGTAGGGGTAGCAATCAGCCCCAGCATTTT
TRBV9	.	.	TRBJ1-6	CASSGRDWSSYNSPLHF	TGTGCCAGCAGCGGCCGGGACTGGAGCTCCTATAATTCACCCCTCCACTTT
TRBV5-1	.	TRBD1	TRBJ1-4	CASSEGQGANEKLFF	TGCGCCAGCAGCGAGGGACAGGGGGCAAATGAAAAACTGTTTTTT
TRBV7-2	.	.	TRBJ2-1	CASRMTGSSYNEQFF	TGTGCCAGCAGGATGACTGGGAGCTCCTACAATGAGCAGTTCTTC
TRBV6-6	.	.	TRBJ2-7	CASSYSGPGAYEQYF	TGTGCCAGCAGTTACTCAGGACCGGGAGCCTACGAGCAGTACTTC
TRBV5-4	.	.	TRBJ1-1	CASSNGGVGGTEAFF	TGTGCCAGCTCAAACGGGGGAGTCGGAGGCACTGAAGCTTTCTTT
TRBV4-1	.	TRBD1	TRBJ1-6	CASSHGQGSSPLHF	TGCGCCAGCAGCCACGGACAGGGGAGTTCACCCCTCCACTTT
TRBV11-3	.	TRBD2	TRBJ2-1	CASSFPGLAGDGNEQFF	TGTGCCAGCAGCTTCCCCGGACTAGCGGGAGATGGCAATGAGCAGTTCTTC
TRBV4-2	.	TRBD1	TRBJ2-7	CASSDGTGGSLGTYEQYF	TGTGCCAGCAGCGATGGGACAGGGGGATCCCTGGGTACCTACGAGCAGTACTTC
TRBV4-1	.	TRBD2	TRBJ2-5	CASSQTGTSGGETQYF	TGCGCCAGCAGCCAAACCGGGACTAGCGGGGGGGAGACCCAGTACTTC
TRBV11-3	.	TRBD2	TRBJ2-3	CASSSRLAGGPDTQYF	TGTGCCAGCAGCTCCCGCCTAGCGGGAGGGCCAGATACGCAGTATTTT
TRBV2	.	.	TRBJ2-7	CASSDWTTSYEQYF	TGTGCCAGCAGTGACTGGACTACCTCCTACGAGCAGTACTTC
TRBV7-9	.	.	TRBJ2-7	CASSDQAGRYEQYF	TGTGCCAGCAGCGACCAAGCGGGTCGTTACGAGCAGTACTTC